This entry is about one T cell receptor beta chain. The CDR3 spans 16 residues. The V gene's germline CDR1 is DFQATT and CDR2 SNEGSKA (reference sequence). Trimming took 2 bases from V and 5 from J; bases not matched to a gene: 11. Combining a sample-barcoded 5' primer with a J-beta primer mix, a second PCR ran for roughly 7 to 12 cycles. MiXCR was run by TCRdb on the 5' RACE reads, yielding one entry per CDR3 protein. The sample carries 550,000 to 650,000 distinct CDR3 sequences, approximately 30% recorded once. These data are taken from a study of blood T cells in healthy people across ages. The sample comprised blood. This chain connects TRBV20-1 to TRBJ2-3; 9 nucleotides match TRBD1. The sequence derives from a woman of 80 years or more in good health. CDR3 sequence (DNA): TGCAGTGCTAGACCGACACCGGGACAGGGAAGAGATACGCAGTATTTT. The encoded protein is CSARPTPGQGRDTQYF.